These 2 T cell receptor beta chains originate from one sample sequenced in a study of shared clonotypes between healthy human individuals. Positively selected for CCR7, the CD45RO-negative cells used as naive CD8 cells excluded terminally differentiated effector memory CD45RA+ cells. Here immunoSEQ multiplex PCR was the method, and the copy in TCRdb shows in-frame clones only, minus some. The repertoire holds about 870,000 clones, with 92% as singletons. What was sequenced was naive CD8+ T cells sorted from blood. The receptor source for this set is a man aged 25 to 40 in good health.

The chain carries TRBV27 and TRBJ2-5, with 7 bases fitting TRBD1. This CDR3 has 15 residues. V was pared by 6 bases and J by 4 bases, with 11 bases of the junction left unmatched. The V gene's germline CDR1 is MNHEY and CDR2 SMNVEV (reference sequence). CDR3 region: CASRPQGQRSETQYF. CDR3 bases: TGTGCCAGCAGACCACAGGGACAGCGATCAGAGACCCAGTACTTC.

The CDR3 here is CASSEKSGTRGEQFF. The CDR3, as DNA: TGTGCCAGCAGCGAAAAGTCCGGGACAAGGGGTGAGCAGTTCTTC. The chain employs TRBV11-3 and TRBJ2-1, with a tentative D call TRBD1 (6 bases). This CDR3 has 15 amino acids. The ends were cut back, 5 bases at V and 9 bases at J, with 20 bases in the middle. Germline assignment: CDR1 SGHNT and CDR2 YENEEA.